Listed below are T cell receptor beta chains from one sample, sequenced in a study of blood T cells in healthy people across ages. TCRdb re-called the 5' RACE reads through MiXCR, storing one row per CDR3 protein. The sample gives 1.5 million to 2 million distinct CDR3 sequences, 25% to 30% of which show up once; approximately 7.7% is in the top ten. The sequenced sample was blood. These receptors all come from a woman in her 30s in good health. The CDR3 runs from the conserved cysteine through the conserved F or W. Fields, in order: clone size, D gene, CDR3 length, J gene, V gene, CDR3 protein, CDR3 DNA. A D gene is named only where the DNA matches it firmly. Size tells how often a clone was seen (once, few, many) or the class of an expanded clone, and some rows leave it out.

.,TRBD2,17,TRBJ2-1,TRBV5-1,CASSLGLNSGIYNEQFF,TGCGCCAGCAGCTTGGGCCTCAATAGCGGGATCTACAATGAGCAGTTCTTC
.,.,11,TRBJ2-1,TRBV3-1,CASRGAREQFF,TGTGCCAGCAGGGGGGCTCGTGAGCAGTTCTTC
.,.,13,TRBJ2-7,TRBV7-9,CASSSGAATEQYF,TGTGCCAGCAGCTCGGGGGCGGCCACCGAGCAGTACTTC
.,.,18,TRBJ1-1,TRBV15,CATSSRQNGPSPNTEAFF,TGTGCCACCAGCAGCAGACAGAATGGTCCATCTCCGAACACTGAAGCTTTCTTT
many,TRBD1,13,TRBJ2-1,TRBV4-1,CASKGRGFNEQFF,TGCGCCAGCAAAGGCAGGGGGTTCAATGAGCAGTTCTTC
.,TRBD1,17,TRBJ2-4,TRBV6-1,CATRIRDSELAKNIQYF,TGTGCCACCCGGATCCGGGACAGCGAATTAGCCAAAAACATTCAGTACTTC
few,.,14,TRBJ2-5,TRBV7-2,CASSHTRYQETQYF,TGTGCCAGCAGCCACACTAGGTACCAAGAGACCCAGTACTTC
few,.,14,TRBJ1-1,TRBV12-3/TRBV12-4,CASSQYGINTEAFF,TGTGCCAGCAGTCAGTACGGGATTAACACTGAAGCTTTCTTT
.,TRBD1,14,TRBJ1-4,TRBV20-1,CSAESGQSNEKLFF,TGCAGTGCCGAATCGGGACAGTCTAATGAAAAACTGTTTTTT
few,.,16,TRBJ2-3,TRBV15,CATSRDFAEGADTQYF,TGTGCCACCAGCAGAGATTTTGCAGAAGGCGCAGATACGCAGTATTTT
.,.,15,TRBJ2-7,TRBV12-5,CASGFRGKGDFEQYF,TGTGCTAGTGGTTTCCGCGGGAAGGGGGATTTCGAGCAGTACTTC
few,.,15,TRBJ2-5,TRBV18,CASSQYSDSGETQYF,TGTGCCAGCTCACAATACTCCGACAGCGGCGAGACCCAGTACTTC
.,.,14,TRBJ1-1,TRBV29-1,CSVYKENTNTEAFF,TGCAGCGTCTACAAGGAGAATACGAACACTGAAGCTTTCTTT
few,.,14,TRBJ1-6,TRBV20-1,CSARDPGANSPLHF,TGCAGTGCTAGAGATCCAGGGGCGAATTCACCCCTCCACTTT
many,.,16,TRBJ2-4,TRBV12-3/TRBV12-4,CASSLVSFLAKNIQYF,TGTGCCAGCAGTTTAGTTTCCTTTCTAGCCAAAAACATTCAGTACTTC
.,.,12,TRBJ2-7,TRBV12-3/TRBV12-4,CASSFRTTAQYF,TGTGCCAGCAGTTTTCGGACCACAGCACAGTACTTC
once,TRBD1,14,TRBJ1-4,TRBV12-3/TRBV12-4,CASSLTGADGKLFF,TGTGCCAGCAGCCTGACAGGGGCGGATGGAAAACTGTTTTTT
few,.,13,TRBJ1-4,TRBV29-1,CSGGGPQDEKLFF,TGCAGCGGAGGGGGGCCCCAAGATGAAAAACTGTTTTTT
many,.,12,TRBJ1-4,TRBV27,CASRTTNEKLFF,TGTGCCAGCAGAACAACTAATGAAAAACTGTTTTTT
many,.,13,TRBJ1-2,TRBV29-1,CSVEDHGRYGYTF,TGCAGCGTTGAAGATCACGGGCGCTATGGCTACACCTTC
.,TRBD2,15,TRBJ2-1,TRBV4-3,CASSQEFVGGDEQFF,TGCGCCAGCAGCCAAGAATTCGTCGGGGGGGATGAGCAGTTCTTC
few,.,12,TRBJ1-2,TRBV29-1,CSAGAPNYGYTF,TGCAGCGCCGGGGCCCCTAACTATGGCTACACCTTC
few,TRBD2,14,TRBJ2-1,TRBV3-1,CASRNRGGSEEQFF,TGTGCCAGCAGGAACCGGGGCGGGAGCGAGGAGCAGTTCTTC
few,.,16,TRBJ2-7,TRBV6-5,CASSYSSGLGPYEQYF,TGTGCCAGCAGTTACTCGAGCGGTCTAGGGCCCTACGAGCAGTACTTC
few,.,10,TRBJ1-1,TRBV20-1,CSAGQSEAFF,TGCAGTGCTGGACAGTCTGAAGCTTTCTTT
.,.,12,TRBJ1-5,TRBV12-5,CASSTDWQPQHF,TGTGCTAGCTCTACCGATTGGCAGCCCCAGCATTTT
.,.,12,TRBJ2-7,TRBV28,CASSSVIGEQYF,TGTGCCAGCAGTTCCGTGATCGGGGAGCAGTACTTC
many,TRBD1,15,TRBJ2-5,TRBV15,CATSRSGTGLETQYF,TGTGCCACCAGCAGATCCGGGACAGGGCTCGAGACCCAGTACTTC
.,TRBD2,15,TRBJ2-7,TRBV3-1,CASSQNFAGVHEQYF,TGTGCCAGCAGCCAAAACTTTGCGGGAGTCCACGAGCAGTACTTC
.,.,16,TRBJ2-5,TRBV4-1,CASSQVNLGFSETQYF,TGCGCCAGCAGCCAAGTAAATCTAGGGTTTTCAGAGACCCAGTACTTC
.,TRBD2,15,TRBJ2-3,TRBV20-1,CSARDGREDADTQYF,TGCAGTGCTAGAGATGGGCGGGAGGATGCAGATACGCAGTATTTT
.,.,13,TRBJ1-6,TRBV6-5,CASSYEYGSPLHF,TGTGCCAGCAGTTACGAGTACGGTTCACCCCTCCACTTT
many,TRBD2,15,TRBJ2-5,TRBV7-8,CASSPISGPQETQYF,TGTGCCAGCAGCCCTATTAGCGGGCCCCAAGAGACCCAGTACTTC
few,.,14,TRBJ1-1,TRBV5-1,CASSPGTFSPEAFF,TGCGCCAGCAGTCCCGGGACCTTCAGTCCTGAAGCTTTCTTT
few,.,14,TRBJ2-7,TRBV19,CASTTGQGPYEQYF,TGTGCCAGTACCACGGGACAAGGGCCCTACGAGCAGTACTTC
many,TRBD2,16,TRBJ2-7,TRBV3-1,CASSQDLLAGYYEQYF,TGTGCCAGCAGCCAAGATCTTCTAGCGGGCTACTACGAGCAGTACTTC